This entry describes one T cell receptor beta chain. No antigen is known for it. This CDR3 comprises 14 residues. The data are from a study of vaccination and CD4 T cells after COVID-19. Treatment meaning: approximately nine-day PBMC culture with coronavirus spike peptide pools or control peptides (ViraFEST assay). Sequenced with the Oncomine TCR Beta short-read assay was DNA taken from cultured CD4+ T cells. Via MiXCR, TCRdb re-called the PCR reads, giving one row per CDR3 protein. The table lists some 16,000 distinct CDR3 sequences, approximately 53% of them singletons, with around 15% in the top ten.

This clonotype originated in a human donor who had recovered from COVID-19. The sample comprised CD4+ T cells from blood, cultured in vitro. The chain carries TRBV21-1 and TRBJ1-2. TRBV21-1 is recorded as a pseudogene. The CDR3 nucleotides are TGTGCCAGCAGCAAAGTAGAGGAGGGCTATGGCTACACCTTC. Protein: CASSKVEEGYGYTF.